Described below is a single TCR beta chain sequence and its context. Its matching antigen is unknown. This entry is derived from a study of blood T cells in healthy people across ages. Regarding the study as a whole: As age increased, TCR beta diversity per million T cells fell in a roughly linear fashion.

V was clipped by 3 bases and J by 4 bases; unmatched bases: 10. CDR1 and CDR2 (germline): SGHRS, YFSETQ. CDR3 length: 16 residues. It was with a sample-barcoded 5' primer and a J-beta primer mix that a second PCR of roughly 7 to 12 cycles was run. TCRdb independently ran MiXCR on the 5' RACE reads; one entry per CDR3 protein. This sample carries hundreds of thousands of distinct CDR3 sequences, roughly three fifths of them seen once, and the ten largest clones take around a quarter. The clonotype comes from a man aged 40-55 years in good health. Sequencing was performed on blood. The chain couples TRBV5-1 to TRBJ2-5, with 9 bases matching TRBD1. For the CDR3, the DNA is TGCGCCAGCAGCTCGATGCCTACAGGGGGCCCAGAGACCCAGTACTTC. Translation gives CASSSMPTGGPETQYF. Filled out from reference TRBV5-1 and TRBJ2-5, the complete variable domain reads KAGVTQTPRYLIKTRGQQVTLSCSPISGHRSVSWYQQTPGQGLQFLFEYFSETQRNKGNFPGRFSGRQFSNSRSEMNVSTLELGDSALYLCASSSMPTGGPETQYFGPGTRLLVL.